Below, one TCR beta chain is given with its context. Its specificity is not known. The CDR3 has 15 amino acids. The V end was cut by 4 bases, the J end by 6 bases, with 16 bases between. Germline lookup yields CDR1 MNHEY and CDR2 SMNVEV (reference sequence). This sample stems from a study of shared clonotypes between healthy human individuals. Study-wide results and limits: Rarefaction showed that sequencing of sorted subsets was incomplete (despite large depth). Sampling included only blood; tissue repertoires likely differ. Memory subsets generally showed smaller estimated richness than naive subsets did.

Sequencing was performed with immunoSEQ multiplex PCR; in TCRdb, only in-frame clones are kept and a portion is missing. The table includes around 2.1 million clones, about 92% detected once. Naive CD8 isolation took CD45RO-negative cells positively selected for CCR7 and excluded terminally differentiated effector memory CD45RA+ cells. Sequenced sample: naive CD8+ T cells from PBMCs. This receptor was obtained from a man younger than 30 in good health. Some clones in this sample may be carry-over from other donors' samples. The V call is TRBV27, the J call TRBJ2-1; D is undetermined. CDR3 coding DNA: TGTGCCAGCAGTTCGACTGGGCTACTGGTCAATGAGCAGTTCTTC. Translation: CASSSTGLLVNEQFF.